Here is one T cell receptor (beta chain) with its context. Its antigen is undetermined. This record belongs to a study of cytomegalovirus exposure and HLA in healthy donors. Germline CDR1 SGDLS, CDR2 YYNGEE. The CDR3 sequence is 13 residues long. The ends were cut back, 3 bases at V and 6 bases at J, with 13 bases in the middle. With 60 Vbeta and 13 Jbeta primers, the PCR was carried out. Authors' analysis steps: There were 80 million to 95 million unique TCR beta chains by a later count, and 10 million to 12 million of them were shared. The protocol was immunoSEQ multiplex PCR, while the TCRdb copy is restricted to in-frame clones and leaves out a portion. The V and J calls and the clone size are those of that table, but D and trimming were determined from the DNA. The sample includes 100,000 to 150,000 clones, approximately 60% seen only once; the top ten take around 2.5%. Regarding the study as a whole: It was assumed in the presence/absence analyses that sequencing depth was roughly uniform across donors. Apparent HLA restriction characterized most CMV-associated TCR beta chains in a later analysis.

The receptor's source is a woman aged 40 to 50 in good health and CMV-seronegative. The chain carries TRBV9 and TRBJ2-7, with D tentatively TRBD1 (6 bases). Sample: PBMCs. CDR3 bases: TGTGCCAGCAGCGGACTACAGGGTCGCGAGCAGTACTTC. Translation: CASSGLQGREQYF.